The 14 T cell receptor beta chains below were found in one sample sequenced in a study of T cell clonality in common variable immunodeficiency. Some clones are missing from TCRdb's copy, which holds only in-frame ones; the method was immunoSEQ multiplex PCR. The sample contains some 80,000 clones, none occurring once; approximately 0.81% lies in the top ten. Material: peripheral blood mononuclear cells. The receptors stem from a person aged 18 to 75 in good health.

This clone has a count of ten or more. The read falls 3 residues short of the CDR3 end, and the missing part is taken from the germline J gene. The rearrangement links TRBV19 to TRBJ1-4, with D tentatively TRBD1 (6 bases). The V gene's germline CDR1 is LNHDA and CDR2 SQIVND (reference sequence). V lost 4 bases and J lost 4, with 16 bases in between. The CDR3 is 16 residues long. The sequenced CDR3 bases are TGTGCCAGTAGTACCCGACAGGAGGGGAATAATGAAAAA. Translating it yields CASSTRQEGNNEK. The complete CDR3 reads CASSTRQEGNNEKLFF.

This clone was counted ten times or more. The read ends 3 residues before the CDR3 terminus; that terminus is restored from the germline J gene. This chain joins TRBV24-1 and TRBJ2-7, with a possible D match to TRBD1 (6 bases). Per the germline V gene, CDR1 is KGHDR and CDR2 is SFDVKD. Trimming took 3 bases from V and 2 from J, leaving 16 bases between them. The CDR3 sequence is 16 residues long. This chain's CDR3 is CATSDRSGTSTYEQYF. The DNA read from the CDR3 is TGTGCCACCAGTGATCGTTCCGGGACATCTACCTACGAG.

This clone has ten or more counts. The CDR3: CSATRLAGTADTQYF. CDR3 DNA, as far as it was read: TGCAGTGCTACCAGACTAGCGGGAACGGCAGATACG. The chain uses TRBV20-1 and TRBJ2-3, with 11 bases identical to TRBD2. The read halts 3 residues ahead of the CDR3 end, with the missing end drawn from the germline J gene. The junction had 7 bases not matched to a gene; V was cut back by 4 bases and J by 4 bases. The CDR3 has 15 residues. Germline V gives CDR1 DFQATT, CDR2 SNEGSKA (reference sequence).

In this sample, this clone turned up many times. The sequenced part of the CDR3 DNA is TGTGCCAGCAGTCCCGGGACAGGGGGCGCAGAGACC. It yields the protein CASSPGTGGAET. The entire CDR3 is CASSPGTGGAETQYF. The rearrangement links TRBV11-2 to TRBJ2-5; 12 nucleotides match TRBD1. The read finishes 3 residues shy of the CDR3 end, and the germline J gene is used to complete it. CDR1 is SGHAT, CDR2 FQNNGV, per germline. V trimming: 6 bases; J trimming: 4 bases; junction bases outside the gene matches: 6. CDR3 length: 15 residues.

This clone was seen at least ten times. The read terminates 3 residues ahead of where the CDR3 ends, so the germline J gene completes it. The chain couples TRBV20-1 to TRBJ2-5, with TRBD2 matching over 14 bases. Germline CDR1 and CDR2: DFQATT and SNEGSKA (reference sequence). The CDR3 is 19 amino acids. Trimming removed 0 bases from V and 5 bases from J; junction bases left unmatched: 14. The CDR3 reads CSARDFSGTSGRVGETQYF. The covered CDR3 bases are TGCAGTGCTAGAGATTTTTCCGGGACTAGCGGGAGAGTAGGCGAGACC.

This clone was observed many times. With the read ending 3 residues before the CDR3 end, the germline J gene is used to fill in that end. The chain couples TRBV19 to TRBJ2-1; no clear D. Trimming shortened V by 3 bases and J by 5 bases, and 11 bases separated the two germline ends. Germline V gene lookup returns CDR1 LNHDA and CDR2 SQIVND (reference sequence). This CDR3 comprises 14 residues. The covered CDR3 bases are TGTGCCAGTAGTATCCTCATAGGGCACAATGAG. Its translation: CASSILIGHNE. The whole CDR3 region reads CASSILIGHNEQFF. The full variable domain, rest sourced from reference TRBV19 and TRBJ2-1, is DGGITQSPKYLFRKEGQNVTLSCEQNLNHDAMYWYRQDPGQGLRLIYYSQIVNDFQKGDIAEGYSVSREKKESFPLTVTSAQKNPTAFYLCASSILIGHNEQFFGPGTRLTVL.

At least ten counts were recorded for this clone. Coverage ceases 3 residues before the CDR3 finishes, and the germline J gene fills in the end. This sequence joins TRBV29-1 and TRBJ2-7; D is possibly TRBD1 (6 bases). Trimming cost V 5 bases and J 5 bases, with 16 bases left between them. Germline assignment: CDR1 SQVTM and CDR2 ANQGSEA. The CDR3 length is 13 residues. CDR3 DNA (partial): TGCAGCGTTAGATCAGGGGTGAATAACGAG. It codes for CSVRSGVNNE. The complete CDR3 protein is CSVRSGVNNEQYF.

This clone was observed at least ten times. The sequenced fragment ends 3 residues before the CDR3 boundary, so the rest is inferred from the germline J gene. This chain uses TRBV7-8 with TRBJ2-6, with D maybe TRBD1 (5 bases). This CDR3 is built from 15 residues. Germline CDR1 SGHVS, CDR2 FQNEAQ. V lost 4 bases and J lost 1, with 8 bases in between. The CDR3 here is CASSSTASGANVLTF. CDR3 DNA, as far as it was read: TGTGCCAGCAGCTCGACAGCGTCTGGGGCCAACGTC.

In its sample, this clone was seen many times. The read ends 3 residues shy of where the CDR3 ends; the end is completed using the germline J gene. The genes are TRBV18 and TRBJ2-7, with 8 bases aligning to TRBD1. The CDR3 is 16 residues long. J lost 2 bases, V lost 3 bases, and 9 bases had no gene match. In germline, CDR1 is KGHSH, CDR2 LQKENI. CDR3 loop: CASSPNAGTGPYEQYF. The CDR3 bases that were read are TGTGCCAGCTCACCTAACGCGGGGACAGGTCCCTACGAG.

This clone was seen at least ten times. From the germline J gene comes the end of the CDR3, since the read stops 3 residues before it. This chain links TRBV20-1 with TRBJ2-6; 8 bases agree with TRBD2. The CDR3 runs to 16 residues. Per the germline V gene, CDR1 is DFQATT and CDR2 is SNEGSKA (reference sequence). V gave up 0 bases and J gave up 2 bases; unmatched junction bases: 3. The covered CDR3 bases are TGCAGTGCTAGAGATACCGGGGGGGCTGGGGCCAACGTC. Translation: CSARDTGGAGANV. The entire CDR3 is CSARDTGGAGANVLTF.

This clone was counted ten times or more. The missing CDR3 end, 3 residues past where the read stops, is filled in from the germline J gene. The V and J genes are TRBV7-2 and TRBJ1-1, with 9 bases identical to TRBD1. This CDR3 region has 14 residues. V lost 6 bases, J lost 4 bases, and 6 bases stayed unmatched. Germline V gene data show CDR1 as SGHTA and CDR2 as FQGNSA. The CDR3 loop is CASSGQGPGTEAFF. The sequenced part of the CDR3 DNA is TGTGCCAGCAGTGGACAGGGGCCCGGCACTGAA.

This clone was seen many times. The sequence runs out 3 residues before the end of the CDR3; the remainder is reconstructed from the germline J gene. The rearrangement uses TRBV13 and TRBJ2-3; D is possibly TRBD2 (6 bases). The CDR3 loop spans 16 amino acids. In germline, CDR1 is PRHDT, CDR2 FYEKMQ (reference sequence). V was trimmed by 4 bases and J by 3 bases, leaving 17 bases between them. The CDR3 bases that were read are TGTGCCAGCAGCTCCATCGGGGGTCGGGGGACAGATACG. Encoded protein: CASSSIGGRGTDT. The full-length CDR3 reads as CASSSIGGRGTDTQYF. Complete variable domain (other parts from reference TRBV13 and TRBJ2-3): AAGVIQSPRHLIKEKRETATLKCYPIPRHDTVYWYQQGPGQDPQFLISFYEKMQSDKGSIPDRFSAQQFSDYHSELNMSSLELGDSALYFCASSSIGGRGTDTQYFGPGTRLTVL.

This clone was detected ten times or more. The CDR3: CASSLRLAGGTDTQYF. The DNA read from the CDR3 is TGTGCCAGCAGTTTAAGGCTAGCGGGAGGAACAGATACG. This chain links TRBV12-3 or TRBV12-4 with TRBJ2-3; TRBD2 aligns across 11 bases. The read is 3 residues too short to cover the CDR3 end, so that end is filled in from the germline J gene. V lost 2 bases, J lost 3 bases, and 4 bases stayed unmatched. The length of the CDR3 is 16 residues.

About this clone: The junction differs from germline at one of its ends, possibly a read error. This specimen includes other DNA sequences encoding the same CDR3. CDR3 DNA, as far as it was read: TGTGCAAGCAGCTCCGGACTAGCGGCTTACAATGAG. The encoded protein is CASSSGLAAYNE. The entire CDR3 is CASSSGLAAYNEQFF. The chain uses TRBV11-2 and TRBJ2-1, with 10 bases identical to TRBD2. The read stops 3 residues short of the end of the CDR3; the missing end is completed from the germline J gene. Germline loops: CDR1 SGHAT, CDR2 FQNNGV. The CDR3 extends over 15 amino acids.